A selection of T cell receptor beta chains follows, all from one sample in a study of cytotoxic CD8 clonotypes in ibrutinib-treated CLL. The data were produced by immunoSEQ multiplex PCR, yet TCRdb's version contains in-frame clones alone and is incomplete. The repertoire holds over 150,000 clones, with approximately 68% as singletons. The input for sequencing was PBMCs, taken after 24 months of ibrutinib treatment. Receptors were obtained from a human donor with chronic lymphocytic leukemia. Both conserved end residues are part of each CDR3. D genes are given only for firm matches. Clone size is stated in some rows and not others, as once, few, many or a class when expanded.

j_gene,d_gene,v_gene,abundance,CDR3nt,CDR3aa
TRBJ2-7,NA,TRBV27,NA,TGTGCCAGCAGTTTCCCGGGACTGGAGCAGTACTTC,CASSFPGLEQYF
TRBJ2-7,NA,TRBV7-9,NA,TGTGCCAGCAGCCGTCTCGACTACTACGAGCAGTACTTC,CASSRLDYYEQYF
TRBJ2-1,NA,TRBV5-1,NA,TGCGCCAGCAGCGATAACGGCCAGCGGTACTCCAATGAGCAGTTCTTC,CASSDNGQRYSNEQFF
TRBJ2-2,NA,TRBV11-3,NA,TGTGCCAGCAGCTGGAGGGAAGCCGGGGAGCTGTTTTTT,CASSWREAGELFF
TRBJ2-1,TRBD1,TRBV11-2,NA,TGTGCCAGCAGCCTCGGGACAGCTTACAATGAGCAGTTCTTC,CASSLGTAYNEQFF
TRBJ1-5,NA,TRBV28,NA,TGTGCCAGCAGTTTGTACAGTGTCAATCAGCCCCAGCATTTT,CASSLYSVNQPQHF
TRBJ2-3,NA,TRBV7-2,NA,TGTGCCAGCAGCCCAGGACAGACCTGGGGTACGCAGTATTTT,CASSPGQTWGTQYF
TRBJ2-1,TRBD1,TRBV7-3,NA,TGTGCCAGCAGCTCGGGACAGACGTACAATGAGCAGTTCTTC,CASSSGQTYNEQFF
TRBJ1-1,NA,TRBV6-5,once,TGTGCCAGCAGTTACGAGGGGGACACTGAAGCTTTCTTT,CASSYEGDTEAFF
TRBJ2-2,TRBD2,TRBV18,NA,TGTGCCAGCTCACCCCCGGGACTAGCGACCCTAAACACCGGGGAGCTGTTTTTT,CASSPPGLATLNTGELFF
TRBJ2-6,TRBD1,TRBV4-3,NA,TGCGCCAGCAGCCAAGATTACCGGGACAGGCACTCTGGGGCCAACGTCCTGACTTTC,CASSQDYRDRHSGANVLTF
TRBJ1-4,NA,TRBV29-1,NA,TGCAGCGCTAAAGGGATAAATGAAAAACTGTTTTTT,CSAKGINEKLFF
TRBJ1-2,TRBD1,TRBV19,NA,TGTGCCAGTAGTATCGGCGACAGGGCTTACTATGGCTACACCTTC,CASSIGDRAYYGYTF
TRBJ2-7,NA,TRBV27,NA,TGTGCCAGCAGTTTATTGGGGGTTCACAACGAGCAGTACTTC,CASSLLGVHNEQYF
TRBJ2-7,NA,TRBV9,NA,TGTGCCAGCAGCGTAGGTTGGGCGGGGGCGATCGGCGAGCAGTACTTC,CASSVGWAGAIGEQYF
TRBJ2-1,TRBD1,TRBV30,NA,TGTGCCTGGAGAGGGGACAGGGCTGGCAATGAGCAGTTCTTC,CAWRGDRAGNEQFF
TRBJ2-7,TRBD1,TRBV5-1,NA,TGCGCCAGCAGCTTGTGGGGACAGACAAACTACGAGCAGTACTTC,CASSLWGQTNYEQYF
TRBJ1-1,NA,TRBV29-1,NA,TGCAGCGTTGTACCCAAACTGAACACTGAAGCTTTCTTT,CSVVPKLNTEAFF
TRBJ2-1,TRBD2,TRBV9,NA,TGTGCCAGCAGCTTAAGACTAGCGGGAGACTACAATGAGCAGTTCTTC,CASSLRLAGDYNEQFF
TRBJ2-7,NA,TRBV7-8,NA,TGTGCCAGCAGCTTCCAGGGCTACGAGCAGTACTTC,CASSFQGYEQYF
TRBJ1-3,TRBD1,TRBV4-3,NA,TGCGCCAGCAGCCAAGATGACAGGGTAATTGGTGGAAACACCATATATTTT,CASSQDDRVIGGNTIYF
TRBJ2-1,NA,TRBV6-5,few,TGTGCCAGCAGTTACTCAGAGGGAGGCTACAATGAGCAGTTCTTC,CASSYSEGGYNEQFF
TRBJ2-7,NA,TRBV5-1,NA,TGCGCCAGCAGCTTTCGGGCGAGCTCCTACGAGCAGTACTTC,CASSFRASSYEQYF
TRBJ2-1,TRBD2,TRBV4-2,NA,TGTGCCAGCAGCCAAGGGGGGGGTGAGCAGTTCTTC,CASSQGGGEQFF
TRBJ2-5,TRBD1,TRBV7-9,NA,TGTGCCAGCAGCTTATTTGGGACAGGGGTTCAAGAGACCCAGTACTTC,CASSLFGTGVQETQYF
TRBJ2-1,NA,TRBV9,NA,TGTGCCAGCAGCGTCACCACTAGCTACAATGAGCAGTTCTTC,CASSVTTSYNEQFF
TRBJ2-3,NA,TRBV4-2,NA,TGTGCCAGCAGCCGGGAAGATACGCAGTATTTT,CASSREDTQYF
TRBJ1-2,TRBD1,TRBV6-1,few,TGTGCCAGCAGCCTTGGGAGGGGGCAGGGAGGCTACACCTTC,CASSLGRGQGGYTF
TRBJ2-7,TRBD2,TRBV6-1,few,TGTGCCAGCAGTGGGACTAGCGCTCCCTACGAGCAGTACTTC,CASSGTSAPYEQYF
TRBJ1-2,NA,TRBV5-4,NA,TGTGCCAGCAGCCTCCGGGACTATGGCTACACCTTC,CASSLRDYGYTF
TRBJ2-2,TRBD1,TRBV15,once,TGTGCCACCAGTCAGGGGGAAGTAAGGACCGGGGAGCTGTTTTTT,CATSQGEVRTGELFF
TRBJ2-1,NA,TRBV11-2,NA,TGTGCCAGCAGCTTATCGGGTGCCCCATGGAATGAGCAGTTCTTC,CASSLSGAPWNEQFF
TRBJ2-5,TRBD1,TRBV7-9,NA,TGTGCCAGCAGTTGGAACCGGGACAGACAAGAGACCCAGTACTTC,CASSWNRDRQETQYF
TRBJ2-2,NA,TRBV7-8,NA,TGTGCCAGCAGCACTATGCAGGGGTCCCCCGGGGAGCTGTTTTTT,CASSTMQGSPGELFF
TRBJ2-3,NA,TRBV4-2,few,TGTGCCAGCAGCTATCGTTGGGACGGGGATACGCAGTATTTT,CASSYRWDGDTQYF
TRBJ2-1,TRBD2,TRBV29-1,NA,TGCAGCGGGGCGACTAGCGGGAGTTCCGCTGAGCAGTTCTTC,CSGATSGSSAEQFF
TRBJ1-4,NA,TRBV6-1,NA,TGTGCCAGCAGTCCCCCAGGCACGGATGAAAAACTGTTTTTT,CASSPPGTDEKLFF
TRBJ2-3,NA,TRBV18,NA,TGTGCCAGCTCACGACGCGCGGGATGGGCAGATACGCAGTATTTT,CASSRRAGWADTQYF
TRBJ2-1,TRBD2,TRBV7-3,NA,TGTGCCAGCAGCTTAAGGCGGGAGAGCCATGAGCAGTTCTTC,CASSLRRESHEQFF
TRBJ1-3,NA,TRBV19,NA,TGTGCCAGTAGTACCGGACAAAAACTTGGAAACACCATATATTTT,CASSTGQKLGNTIYF
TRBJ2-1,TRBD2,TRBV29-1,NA,TGCAGCGCCAGACTAGCGGGAGAATCCAATGAGCAGTTCTTC,CSARLAGESNEQFF
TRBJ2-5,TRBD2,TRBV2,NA,TGTGCCAGCCCGGGAGGAGCGGAGACCCAGTACTTC,CASPGGAETQYF
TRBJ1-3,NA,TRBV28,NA,TGTGCCAGCAGTTTGGTGAAAGCGGCAAACTCTGGAAACACCATATATTTT,CASSLVKAANSGNTIYF
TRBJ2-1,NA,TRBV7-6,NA,TGTGCCAGCAGCCCCGCTTTTGGCGAAACCGTAGGGCCGGACAATGAGCAGTTCTTC,CASSPAFGETVGPDNEQFF
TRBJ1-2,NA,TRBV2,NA,TGTGCCACGAGCGGGCAGACCTATGGCTACACCTTC,CATSGQTYGYTF
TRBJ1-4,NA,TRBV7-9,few,TGTGCCAGCAGCTTAGGCAGGGAGGGAGAAAAACTGTTTTTT,CASSLGREGEKLFF
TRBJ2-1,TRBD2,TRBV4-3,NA,TGCGCCAGCAGCCAAGATTCGGGAGGGCTCGTAGATGAGCAGTTCTTC,CASSQDSGGLVDEQFF
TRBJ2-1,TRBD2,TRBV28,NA,TGTGCCAGCAGTTGGGATAGCGGGAGGCGCAATGAGCAGTTCTTC,CASSWDSGRRNEQFF
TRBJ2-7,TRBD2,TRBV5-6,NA,TGTGCCAGCAGCTTGTTTCCGCGGGAGAACTACGAGCAGTACTTC,CASSLFPRENYEQYF
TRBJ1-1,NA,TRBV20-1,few,TGCAGGGGCTGGGACTCACGAGGAGCTTTCTTT,CRGWDSRGAFF
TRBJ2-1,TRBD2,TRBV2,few,TGTGCCATCGATACTAGCGGGAGTCGGGTTGAGCAGTTCTTC,CAIDTSGSRVEQFF
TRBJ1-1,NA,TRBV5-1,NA,TGCGCCAGCAGCTTGTTAGGCAGAAACACTGAAGCTTTCTTT,CASSLLGRNTEAFF
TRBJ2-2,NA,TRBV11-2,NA,TGTGCCAGCAGCTTAGGGCTCACCGGGGAGCTGTTTTTT,CASSLGLTGELFF
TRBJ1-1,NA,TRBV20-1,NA,TGCAGTGCTCGGGGGGACACTGAAGCTTTCTTT,CSARGDTEAFF
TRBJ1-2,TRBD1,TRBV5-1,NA,TGCGCCAGCAGCAAGGACAGGAGAGCTAACTATGGCTACACCTTC,CASSKDRRANYGYTF